Below, 3 T cell receptor beta chains from the same sample are listed, as sequenced in a study of cytomegalovirus exposure and HLA in healthy donors. 13 Jbeta primers and 60 Vbeta primers were used for the PCR. The table came from immunoSEQ multiplex PCR; TCRdb's copy has only in-frame clones and leaves some out. The table shows 100,000 to 150,000 clones, with 75% to 85% occurring only once. The source material was PBMCs. These receptors originate from a man aged 40-49 years in good health and CMV-seronegative.

About this clone: Other DNA sequences in the sample encode the same CDR3. This chain connects TRBV2 to TRBJ1-2, with TRBD1 as a possible D gene (6 bases). Trimming cost V 3 bases and J 2 bases, with 10 bases left between them. The germline V gene encodes CDR1 SNHLY and CDR2 FYNNEI. This CDR3 has 14 residues. This CDR3 is CASSDGGQNYGYTF. The CDR3 DNA reads as TGTGCCAGCAGTGATGGGGGCCAGAACTATGGCTACACCTTC.

A word on this clone: This same CDR3 is encoded by further DNA sequences in the sample. The CDR3 loop is CASSPTSGRPYEQYF. For the CDR3, the DNA is TGTGCCAGCAGTCCGACTAGCGGGAGGCCCTACGAGCAGTACTTC. V and J are TRBV14 and TRBJ2-7, with 13 bases matching TRBD2. The CDR3 totals 15 residues. V shed 6 bases and J 2 bases; nucleotides not matched to a gene: 4. From germline, CDR1 is SGHDN and CDR2 FVKESK.

The J gene is TRBJ2-1, the V gene TRBV7-2; D call uncertain. The germline gives CDR1 SGHTA, CDR2 FQGNSA. CDR3 length: 14 residues. Between the trimmed V and J ends, which lost 1 base and 4 bases, there was a span of 8 bases. CDR3 sequence reads: CASSLEGVYNEQFF. As DNA, the CDR3 is TGTGCCAGCAGCTTAGAAGGAGTATACAATGAGCAGTTCTTC.